This T cell receptor beta chain was obtained from a study of beta chain features in type 1 diabetes. General study results and limits: For patients, the naive, central memory and Treg TCRB repertoires appeared more alike than for healthy donors.

Trimming removed 0 bases at V and 3 bases at J, with 6 bases between. Germline assignment: CDR1 GTSNPN and CDR2 SVGIG (reference sequence). The CDR3 extends over 13 amino acids. This clone was counted many times. The antigen remains unidentified. Expressed TCRB transcripts were sequenced, since all the RNA that had been isolated was reverse transcribed. Some clones are missing from TCRdb's copy, which holds only in-frame ones; the method was immunoSEQ multiplex PCR. The table shows about 140,000 clones, with 6.5% to 8.5% occurring only once. In total, each donor contributed a single heparinised blood draw that averaged around 110 mL. Each population that was sorted was more than 95% pure.

The sequence was collected from a young woman in good health. The genes are TRBV30 and TRBJ1-5; D gene unclear. The specimen was central memory CD4+ T cells from blood. DNA of the CDR3: TGTGCCTGGAGTGTAAACACCAATCAGCCCCAGCATTTT. Amino acids: CAWSVNTNQPQHF.